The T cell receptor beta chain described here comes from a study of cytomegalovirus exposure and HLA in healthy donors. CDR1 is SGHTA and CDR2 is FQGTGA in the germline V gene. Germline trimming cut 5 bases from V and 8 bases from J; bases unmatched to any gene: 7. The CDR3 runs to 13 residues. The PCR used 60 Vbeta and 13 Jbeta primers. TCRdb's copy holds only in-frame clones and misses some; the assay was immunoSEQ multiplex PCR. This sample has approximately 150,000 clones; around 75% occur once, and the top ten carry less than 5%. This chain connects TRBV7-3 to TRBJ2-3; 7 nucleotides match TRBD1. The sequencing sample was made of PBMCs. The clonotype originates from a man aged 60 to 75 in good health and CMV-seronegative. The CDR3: CASSRDRAGTQYF. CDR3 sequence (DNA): TGTGCCAGCAGCCGAGACAGGGCAGGTACGCAGTATTTT.